The 8 T cell receptor beta chains listed next were all sequenced from one sample in a study of T cell responses to AZD1222 COVID-19 vaccine. TCRdb keeps only in-frame clones here, not all; method: immunoSEQ multiplex PCR. In the table there are over 85,000 clones, nearly 90% of which are singletons. The specimen was peripheral blood, collected on day 0 of AZD1222 vaccination. The source is an adult in good health.

The chain is built from TRBV11-2 and TRBJ2-7; the match to TRBD2 covers 10 bases. The CDR3 loop spans 15 amino acids. From germline, CDR1 is SGHAT and CDR2 FQNNGV. J lost 2 bases, V lost 6 bases, and 7 bases had no gene match. The DNA of the CDR3 is TGTGCCAGCAGACATACTAGCGGGGACGCCTACGAGCAGTACTTC. Translated: CASRHTSGDAYEQYF.

Only one count was recorded for this clone. V gene TRBV9 combines with J gene TRBJ2-1, with a weak D call TRBD2 (6 bases). This CDR3 has 16 amino acids. CDR1 SGDLS and CDR2 YYNGEE come from the germline V gene. The ends were cut back, 1 base at V and 2 bases at J, with 13 bases in the middle. The CDR3 DNA reads as TGTGCCAGCAGCGTAACTGTTAGCGGAACCTACAATGAGCAGTTCTTC. Translating gives CASSVTVSGTYNEQFF. Variable domain in full (rest from reference TRBV9 and TRBJ2-1): DSGVTQTPKHLITATGQRVTLRCSPRSGDLSVYWYQQSLDQGLQFLIQYYNGEERAKGNILERFSAQQFPDLHSELNLSSLELGDSALYFCASSVTVSGTYNEQFFGPGTRLTVL.

The chain combines TRBV18 with TRBJ1-1; 8 nucleotides align to TRBD1. V lost 4 bases, J lost 1 base, and 8 bases stayed unmatched. The CDR3 runs 16 residues. Germline V gives CDR1 KGHSH, CDR2 LQKENI. Here the CDR3 reads CASSLSPGQGNTEAFF. The CDR3, as DNA: TGTGCCAGCTCACTGAGTCCTGGACAGGGGAACACTGAAGCTTTCTTT.

This rearrangement joins TRBV7-9 to TRBJ1-3, with 8 bases identical to TRBD1. Germline V CDR1 and CDR2: SEHNR, FQNEAQ (reference sequence). V shed 4 bases and J 0 bases; nucleotides not matched to a gene: 5. CDR3 length: 16 amino acids. The CDR3 nucleotides read TGTGCCAGCAGCTCCCAGGGGGCCCACTCTGGAAACACCATATATTTT. This gives the protein CASSSQGAHSGNTIYF.

The rearrangement joins TRBV11-2 to TRBJ2-1, with TRBD2 matching 8 bases. The CDR3 spans 13 residues. V shed 6 bases, J shed 6 bases, and the junction held 4 bases outside the gene matches. Germline CDR1 is SGHAT and CDR2 is FQNNGV. The CDR3 DNA sequence: TGTGCCAGCAGTTCGGGGGGGGCCAATGAGCAGTTCTTC. It yields the protein CASSSGGANEQFF.

The rearrangement uses TRBV19 and TRBJ2-7, with 8 positions matching TRBD1. The CDR3 has 16 residues. Per the germline V gene, CDR1 is LNHDA and CDR2 is SQIVND (reference sequence). The V segment lost 5 bases and the J segment 3 bases; nucleotides outside the gene matches: 12. CDR3 protein: CASSRPRGTGDYEQYF. The CDR3 coding sequence is TGTGCCAGTAGTCGGCCGCGCGGGACAGGCGACTACGAGCAGTACTTC.

This clone occurred once. The chain joins TRBV9 to TRBJ1-2; unclear D gene. Trimming removed 4 bases at V and 8 bases at J, with 18 bases between. CDR1 SGDLS and CDR2 YYNGEE come from the germline V gene. The CDR3 totals 14 residues. The CDR3 DNA is TGTGCCAGCAGCCTTAGTAGCCCTACGGAAGGCTACACCTTC. Residues: CASSLSSPTEGYTF.

The chain carries TRBV19 and TRBJ2-3, with 7 positions matching TRBD2. This CDR3 is 12 amino acids long. Per germline, CDR1 LNHDA and CDR2 SQIVND (reference sequence). J gave up 8 bases and V 6 bases, and 5 bases lay outside the gene matches. CDR3 residues: CASSTGGGTQYF. The CDR3 region has the DNA TGTGCCAGTAGCACCGGCGGGGGTACGCAGTATTTT.